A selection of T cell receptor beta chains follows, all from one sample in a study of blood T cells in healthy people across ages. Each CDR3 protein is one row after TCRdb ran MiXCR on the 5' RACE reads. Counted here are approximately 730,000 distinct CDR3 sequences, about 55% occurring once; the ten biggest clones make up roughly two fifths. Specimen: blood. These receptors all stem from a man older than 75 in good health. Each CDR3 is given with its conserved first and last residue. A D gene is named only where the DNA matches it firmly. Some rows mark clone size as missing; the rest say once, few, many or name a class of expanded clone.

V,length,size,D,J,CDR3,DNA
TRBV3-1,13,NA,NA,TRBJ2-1,CASSQDGYNEQFF,TGTGCCAGCAGTCAGGACGGCTACAATGAGCAGTTCTTC
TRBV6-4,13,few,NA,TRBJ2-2,CASSLSATGELFF,TGTGCCAGCAGCCTTAGCGCCACCGGGGAGCTGTTTTTT
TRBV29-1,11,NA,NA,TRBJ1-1,CSVARDTEAFF,TGCAGCGTTGCACGCGACACTGAAGCTTTCTTT
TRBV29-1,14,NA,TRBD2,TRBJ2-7,CSAAGRESSYEQYF,TGCAGCGCAGCGGGACGGGAAAGCTCCTACGAGCAGTACTTC
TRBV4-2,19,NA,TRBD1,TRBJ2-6,CASSQVPRQGANGANVLTF,TGTGCCAGCAGCCAAGTACCTCGACAGGGGGCGAATGGGGCCAACGTCCTGACTTTC
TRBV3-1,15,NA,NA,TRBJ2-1,CASSPRAGTGIEQFF,TGTGCCAGCAGCCCACGCGCCGGCACGGGTATTGAGCAGTTCTTC
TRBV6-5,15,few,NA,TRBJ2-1,CASSYSAIQGGEQFF,TGTGCCAGCAGTTACTCAGCGATCCAAGGCGGTGAGCAGTTCTTC
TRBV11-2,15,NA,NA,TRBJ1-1,CASSWGSWGGTEAFF,TGTGCCAGCAGCTGGGGCAGCTGGGGAGGCACTGAAGCTTTCTTT
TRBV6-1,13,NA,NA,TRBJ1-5,CASSEAGNQPQHF,TGTGCCAGCAGTGAAGCGGGTAATCAGCCCCAGCATTTT
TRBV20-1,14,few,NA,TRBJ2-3,CSAREQGQGRYAYF,TGCAGTGCTAGAGAGCAGGGGCAGGGCAGATACGCGTATTTT
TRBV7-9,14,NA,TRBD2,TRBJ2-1,CASGPGLASNEQFF,TGTGCCAGCGGACCGGGACTAGCGAGTAATGAGCAGTTCTTC
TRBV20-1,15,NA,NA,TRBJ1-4,CSARDQRGTNEKLFF,TGCAGTGCTAGAGATCAGCGGGGAACTAATGAAAAACTGTTTTTT
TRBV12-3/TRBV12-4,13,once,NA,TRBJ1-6,CASSRDGLRPLHF,TGTGCCAGCAGCCGGGACGGGCTTCGACCCCTCCACTTT
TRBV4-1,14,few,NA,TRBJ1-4,CASSPQSGNEKLFF,TGCGCCAGCAGCCCCCAGTCTGGTAATGAAAAACTGTTTTTT
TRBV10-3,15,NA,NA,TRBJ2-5,CAISESGGLQETQYF,TGTGCCATCAGTGAGTCAGGGGGACTACAAGAGACCCAGTACTTC
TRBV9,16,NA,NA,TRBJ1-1,CASSALGLSSNTEAFF,TGTGCCAGCAGCGCTCTTGGACTGTCCTCGAACACTGAAGCTTTCTTT